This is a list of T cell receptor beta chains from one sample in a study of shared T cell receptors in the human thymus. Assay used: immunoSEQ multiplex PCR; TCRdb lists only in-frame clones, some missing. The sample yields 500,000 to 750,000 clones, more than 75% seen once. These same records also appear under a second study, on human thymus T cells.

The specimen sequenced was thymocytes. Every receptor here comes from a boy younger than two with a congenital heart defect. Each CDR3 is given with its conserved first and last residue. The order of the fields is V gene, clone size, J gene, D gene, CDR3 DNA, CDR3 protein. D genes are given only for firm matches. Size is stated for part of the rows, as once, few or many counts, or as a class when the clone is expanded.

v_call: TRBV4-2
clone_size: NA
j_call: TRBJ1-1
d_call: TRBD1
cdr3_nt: TGTGCCAGCAGCCAAGAACCCCCCGGACAGGGCGAGAACACTGAAGCTTTCTTT
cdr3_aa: CASSQEPPGQGENTEAFF

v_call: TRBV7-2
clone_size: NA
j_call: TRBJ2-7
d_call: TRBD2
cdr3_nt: TGTGCCAGCAGCTTAGTGCCGGGACTAGCGGGAGAGAGAACCTACGAGCAGTACTTC
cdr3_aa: CASSLVPGLAGERTYEQYF

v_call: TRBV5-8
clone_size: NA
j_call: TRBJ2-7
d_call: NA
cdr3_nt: TGTGCCAGCAGCTTGGTGAGATTAGCAGGCCTCCCTGGGGAGTACTTT
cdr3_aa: CASSLVRLAGLPGEYF

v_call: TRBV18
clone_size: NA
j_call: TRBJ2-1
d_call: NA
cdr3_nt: TGTGCCAGCCGGGGTAGCGGAGCGGTAAATGAGCAGTTCTTC
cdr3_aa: CASRGSGAVNEQFF

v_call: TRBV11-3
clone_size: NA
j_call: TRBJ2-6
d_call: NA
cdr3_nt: TGTGCCAGCAGCTTAGACCACCCTACAGGAGCTGGGGCCAACGTCCTGACTTTC
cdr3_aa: CASSLDHPTGAGANVLTF

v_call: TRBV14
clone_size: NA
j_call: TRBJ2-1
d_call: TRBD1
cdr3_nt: TGTGCCAGCAGGGACAGGGGGCGGCAAGAGCAGTTCTTC
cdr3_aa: CASRDRGRQEQFF

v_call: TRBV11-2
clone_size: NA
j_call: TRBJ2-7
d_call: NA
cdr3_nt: TGTGCCAGCAGCTCGGACAGACCTTACGAGCAGTACTTC
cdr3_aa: CASSSDRPYEQYF

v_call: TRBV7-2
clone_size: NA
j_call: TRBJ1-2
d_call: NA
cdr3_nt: TGTGCCAGCAGCTTAAGACCGGGACTAAACTATGGCTACACCTTC
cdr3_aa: CASSLRPGLNYGYTF

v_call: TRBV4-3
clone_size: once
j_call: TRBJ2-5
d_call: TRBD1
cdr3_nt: TGCGCCAGCAGCCAGACAGGGATCCAAGAGACCCAGTACTTC
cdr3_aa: CASSQTGIQETQYF

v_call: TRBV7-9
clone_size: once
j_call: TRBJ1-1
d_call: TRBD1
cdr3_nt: TGTGCCAGCAGCTTTTGGGCCCCCAACGACAGGGTGAGCACTGAAGCTTTCTTT
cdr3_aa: CASSFWAPNDRVSTEAFF

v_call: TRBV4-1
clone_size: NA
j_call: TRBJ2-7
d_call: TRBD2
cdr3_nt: TGCGCCAGCAGCCAAAAAAGCCGGACTAGCGGGCCCGAGCAGTACTTC
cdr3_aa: CASSQKSRTSGPEQYF

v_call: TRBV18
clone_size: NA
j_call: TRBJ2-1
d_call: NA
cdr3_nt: TGTGCCAGCTCACCGAGGCGACTGGACGGGAGTACTTACAATGAGCAGTTCTTC
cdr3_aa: CASSPRRLDGSTYNEQFF

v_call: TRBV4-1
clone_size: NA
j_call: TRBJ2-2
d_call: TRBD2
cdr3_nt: TGCGCCAGCAGTCGGACTAGCGGGTACACCGGGGAGCTGTTTTTT
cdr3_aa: CASSRTSGYTGELFF

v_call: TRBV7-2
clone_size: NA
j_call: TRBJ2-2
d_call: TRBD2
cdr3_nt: TGTGCCAGCAGCCCAGAGGGTAGCGGGGGTACCGGGGAGCTGTTTTTT
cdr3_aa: CASSPEGSGGTGELFF

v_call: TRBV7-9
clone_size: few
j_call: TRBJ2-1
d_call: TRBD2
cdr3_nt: TGTGCCAGCAGCTTAGAGAGGCGGGAGGTTGGGGATGAGCAGTTCTTC
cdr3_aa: CASSLERREVGDEQFF

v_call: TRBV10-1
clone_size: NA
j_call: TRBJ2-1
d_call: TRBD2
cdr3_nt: TGCGCCAGCAGTGAGTCGAGTAAGCGGGAGGGCCAGGATGAGCAGTTCTTC
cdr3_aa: CASSESSKREGQDEQFF

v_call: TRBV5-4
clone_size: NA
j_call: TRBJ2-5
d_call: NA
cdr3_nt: TGTGCCAGCAGCTTGGGCGCGGAAAAGCAAGAGACCCAGTACTTC
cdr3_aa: CASSLGAEKQETQYF

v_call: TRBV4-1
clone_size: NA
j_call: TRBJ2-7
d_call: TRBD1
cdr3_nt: TGCGCCAGCAGCCTCCTTGGGCACAGGGGCTACGAGCAGTACTTC
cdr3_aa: CASSLLGHRGYEQYF

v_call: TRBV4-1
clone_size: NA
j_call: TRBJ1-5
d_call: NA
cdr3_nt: TGCGCCAGCAGCCAAGTTTCGGCCCAGGGACAGCCCCAGCATTTT
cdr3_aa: CASSQVSAQGQPQHF

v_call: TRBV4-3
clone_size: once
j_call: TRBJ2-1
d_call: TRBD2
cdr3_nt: TGCGCCAGCAGCCACCAACTAGCGGGAGGGCCTCGTAATGAGCAGTTCTTC
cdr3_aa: CASSHQLAGGPRNEQFF

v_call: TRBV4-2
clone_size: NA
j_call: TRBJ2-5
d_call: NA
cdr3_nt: TGTGCCAGCAGCCAAGAGGACAGCTTGAGGCAGTACTTC
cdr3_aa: CASSQEDSLRQYF

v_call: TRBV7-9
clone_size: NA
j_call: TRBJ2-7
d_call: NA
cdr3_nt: TGTGCCAGCAGCTCGGGGGAAGGGAGCTCCTACGAGCAGTACTTC
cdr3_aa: CASSSGEGSSYEQYF

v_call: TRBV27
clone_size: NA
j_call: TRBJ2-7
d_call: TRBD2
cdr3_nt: TGTGCCAGCAGTTTAAACGGGAGGTGGGGCTACGAGCAGTACTTC
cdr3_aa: CASSLNGRWGYEQYF

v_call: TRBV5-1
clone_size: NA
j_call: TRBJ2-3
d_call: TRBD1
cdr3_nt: TGCGCCAGCAGCTTGGGACAGGGGGCCACAGATACGCAGTATTTT
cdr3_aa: CASSLGQGATDTQYF

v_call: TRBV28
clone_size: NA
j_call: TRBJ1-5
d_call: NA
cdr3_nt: TGTGCCAGCAGCCTATACGATAGCAATCAGCCCCAGCATTTT
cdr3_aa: CASSLYDSNQPQHF

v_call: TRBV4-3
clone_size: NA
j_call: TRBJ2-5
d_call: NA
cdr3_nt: TGCGCCAGCAGCCAAGAGAGAAACCGGGACACCCAAGAGACCCAGTACTTC
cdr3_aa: CASSQERNRDTQETQYF